Shown below are 22 T cell receptor beta chains from a single sample sequenced in a study of a mutant IDH1 vaccine in newly diagnosed glioma. No antigens are known for them. Time point in this sample: week 23, last vaccination. In every dose of vaccine, 300 ug of mutant IDH1 20-mer peptide was given alongside topical imiquimod. Here immunoSEQ multiplex PCR was the method, and the copy in TCRdb shows in-frame clones only, minus some. The profile covers some 20,000 clones, with roughly 86% appearing a single time and 13% taken by the ten largest. Here the sequenced sample was PBMCs, taken from a glioma patient whose treatment included an IDH1 peptide vaccine. All receptors derive from a man younger than 45 with glioma.

In DNA form, the CDR3 reads TGTGCCAGCAGCTTTACCCAGGGAGGCACTGAAGCTTTCTTT. Amino acids: CASSFTQGGTEAFF. This chain connects TRBV7-9 to TRBJ1-1; D may be TRBD1 (5 bases). Trimming stripped 3 bases from V and 4 bases from J, with 12 bases between. The CDR3 sequence is 14 residues long. Germline CDR1 reads SEHNR; CDR2 reads FQNEAQ (reference sequence).

The rearrangement joins TRBV19 to TRBJ2-7, with D possibly matching TRBD1 (6 bases). The CDR3 loop spans 14 amino acids. Germline CDR1 LNHDA, CDR2 SQIVND (reference sequence). The ends were cut back, 4 bases at V and 0 bases at J, with 10 bases in the middle. Here the CDR3 reads CASSNRESSYEQYF. The CDR3 DNA is TGTGCCAGTAGTAACAGGGAGAGCTCCTACGAGCAGTACTTC.

CDR3 DNA: TGCAGCGTTGTGGTCAGGGAGGGTTTTGGCTACACCTTC. Its translation: CSVVVREGFGYTF. The V call is TRBV29-1, the J call TRBJ1-2, with D perhaps matching TRBD1 (5 bases). The CDR3 is 13 residues long. The V and J ends lost 4 bases and 7 bases respectively, with 16 bases between them. Germline V lookup: CDR1 SQVTM, CDR2 ANQGSEA.

The rearrangement joins TRBV2 to TRBJ2-2; 9 nucleotides line up with TRBD2. This CDR3 comprises 17 residues. After removal of 7 bases from V and 5 bases from J, the junction contained 14 bases not matched to a gene. The germline V gene has CDR1 SNHLY and CDR2 FYNNEI. Here the CDR3 reads CASKGLALNAATGELFF. In nucleotides, the CDR3 is TGTGCCAGCAAGGGACTAGCTCTAAACGCCGCAACCGGGGAGCTGTTTTTT. Using reference TRBV2 and TRBJ2-2 for the parts outside the CDR3, the full variable domain is EPEVTQTPSHQVTQMGQEVILRCVPISNHLYFYWYRQILGQKVEFLVSFYNNEISEKSEIFDDQFSVERPDGSNFTLKIRSTKLEDSAMYFCASKGLALNAATGELFFGEGSRLTVL.

The chain couples TRBV12-5 to TRBJ2-7, with D perhaps assigned TRBD1 or TRBD2 (5 bases each). The V end lost 7 bases, the J end lost 2 bases, and 12 bases lay between the germline ends. This CDR3 region has 13 residues. Germline V CDR1 and CDR2: LGHNT, FRNRAP. This CDR3 is CASASGTTYEQYF. In DNA, the CDR3 is TGTGCTAGTGCCTCAGGGACCACCTACGAGCAGTACTTC. The full variable domain, rest sourced from reference TRBV12-5 and TRBJ2-7, is DARVTQTPRHKVTEMGQEVTMRCQPILGHNTVFWYRQTMMQGLELLAYFRNRAPLDDSGMPKDRFSAEMPDATLATLKIQPSEPRDSAVYFCASASGTTYEQYFGPGTRLTVT.

The J gene is TRBJ1-2, the V gene TRBV27, with D maybe TRBD1 (5 bases). The CDR3 covers 16 residues. V was pared by 1 base and J by 3 bases, with 15 bases between. Germline CDR1 MNHEY, CDR2 SMNVEV (reference sequence). CDR3 region: CASSLYYGAGHYGYTF. The CDR3 nucleotides read TGTGCCAGCAGTTTATACTACGGGGCAGGACACTATGGCTACACCTTC.

The chain couples TRBV7-6 to TRBJ2-6; 10 nucleotides match TRBD2. Germline V gene data show CDR1 as SGHVS and CDR2 as FNYEAQ. The CDR3 has 20 residues. V gave up 2 bases and J gave up 2 bases; unmatched junction bases: 12. The CDR3 sequence is CASSLSSTSGRVTGANVLTF. The CDR3 bases are TGTGCCAGCAGCTTAAGTTCCACGAGCGGGAGGGTTACTGGGGCCAACGTCCTGACTTTC. The whole variable domain, remainder taken from reference TRBV7-6 and TRBJ2-6, is GAGVSQSPRYKVTKRGQDVALRCDPISGHVSLYWYRQALGQGPEFLTYFNYEAQQDKSGLPNDRFSAERPEGSISTLTIQRTEQRDSAMYRCASSLSSTSGRVTGANVLTFGAGSRLTVL.

J is TRBJ2-7 and V is TRBV27; 7 bases line up with TRBD1. The CDR3 runs to 15 residues. V shed 5 bases, J shed 3 bases, and the junction held 10 bases outside the gene matches. Germline V gene data show CDR1 as MNHEY and CDR2 as SMNVEV (reference sequence). The CDR3 sequence: CASSQHRQGGYEQYF. The CDR3 nucleotides are TGTGCCAGCAGTCAGCATCGACAGGGCGGCTACGAGCAGTACTTC.

The V and J genes are TRBV10-3 and TRBJ2-6, with 10 bases matching TRBD1. The CDR3 is made up of 14 amino acids. V gave up 8 bases and J gave up 5 bases; unmatched junction bases: 3. Germline values: CDR1 ENHRY, CDR2 SYGVKD. This CDR3 reads CAIAGQGRANVLTF. DNA of the CDR3: TGTGCCATCGCGGGACAGGGGAGGGCCAACGTCCTGACTTTC.

The sample holds a few counts of this clone. The rearrangement joins TRBV2 to TRBJ1-2, with unresolved D. Trimming stripped 8 bases from V and 7 bases from J, with 11 bases between. Germline V gives CDR1 SNHLY, CDR2 FYNNEI. The CDR3 spans 11 residues. The CDR3 DNA sequence: TGTGCCAGCTCTAACTCTGCTGGCTACACCTTC. Translated: CASSNSAGYTF. The whole variable domain, remainder taken from reference TRBV2 and TRBJ1-2, is EPEVTQTPSHQVTQMGQEVILRCVPISNHLYFYWYRQILGQKVEFLVSFYNNEISEKSEIFDDQFSVERPDGSNFTLKIRSTKLEDSAMYFCASSNSAGYTFGSGTRLTVV.

The chain employs TRBV6-5 and TRBJ2-5; unclear D gene. The CDR3 has 13 residues. Between the trimmed V and J ends, which lost 6 bases and 4 bases, there was a span of 12 bases. Germline V lookup: CDR1 MNHEY, CDR2 SVGAGI. The CDR3 nucleotides are TGTGCCAGCAGCCCCAGGTTAACAGAGACCCAGTACTTC. Translating gives CASSPRLTETQYF.

J is TRBJ1-2 and V is TRBV30; 8 bases agree with TRBD1. The germline V gene encodes CDR1 GTSNPN and CDR2 SVGIG (reference sequence). The CDR3 sequence is 13 residues long. V shed 5 bases, J shed 8 bases, and the junction held 10 bases outside the gene matches. CDR3 in DNA: TGTGCCTGGCACCGGGACAGGCCATGGGGCTACACCTTC. Its protein is CAWHRDRPWGYTF.

The rearrangement uses TRBV5-6 and TRBJ2-3; D may be TRBD1 or TRBD2 (5 bases each). CDR3 length: 16 residues. Looked up from germline, CDR1 is SGHDT and CDR2 is YYEEEE. Trimming took off 3 bases at V and 1 base at J, with 15 bases between the two ends. The CDR3 region has the DNA TGTGCCAGCAGCTCGGGACCCCCCATCGGCACAGATACGCAGTATTTT. Its translation: CASSSGPPIGTDTQYF.

The rearrangement links TRBV5-1 to TRBJ2-5, with a weak D call TRBD1 (6 bases). CDR1 and CDR2 (germline): SGHRS, YFSETQ. The V and J ends lost 4 bases and 5 bases respectively, with 18 bases between them. The CDR3 has 15 residues. The CDR3 protein is CASSQRGQTPETQYF. Here the CDR3 DNA reads TGCGCCAGCAGCCAGAGGGGACAAACACCCGAGACCCAGTACTTC.

This chain links TRBV5-6 with TRBJ2-7; D call uncertain. This CDR3 region has 15 residues. V dropped 2 bases and J dropped 5 bases, with 17 bases sitting between them. Germline CDR1 and CDR2: SGHDT and YYEEEE. DNA of the CDR3: TGTGCCAGCAGCTTAACTAAGGGCTTTCAGAACGAGCAGTACTTC. As protein: CASSLTKGFQNEQYF.

This clone has just one count. The chain has TRBV2 and TRBJ2-7; the D gene could be TRBD1 or TRBD2 (5 bases each). Per the germline V gene, CDR1 is SNHLY and CDR2 is FYNNEI. V was pared by 5 bases and J by 0 bases, with 11 bases between. This CDR3 spans 14 amino acids. CDR3 coding DNA: TGTGCCAGCAGTACCGGGACGGACTCCTACGAGCAGTACTTC. This gives the protein CASSTGTDSYEQYF.

This clone was recorded once. This chain's CDR3 is CASSLGAQVNEKLFF. The CDR3 nucleotides are TGTGCCAGCAGCTTAGGGGCACAGGTTAATGAAAAACTGTTTTTT. The chain couples TRBV7-6 to TRBJ1-4; a possible D gene is TRBD1 (5 bases). This CDR3 is built from 15 residues. The germline CDR1 and CDR2 sequences are SGHVS and FNYEAQ. V lost 1 base to trimming and J lost 4 bases, with 10 bases between them.

The chain uses TRBV6-1 and TRBJ2-5, with 11 nucleotides matching TRBD1. Looked up from germline, CDR1 is MNHNS and CDR2 is SASEGT. V was clipped by 4 bases and J by 2 bases; unmatched bases: 9. The CDR3 contains 17 residues. Here the CDR3 reads CASSALPDRGQQETQYF. Here the CDR3 DNA reads TGTGCCAGCAGTGCCTTGCCGGACAGGGGGCAACAAGAGACCCAGTACTTC.

The chain employs TRBV25-1 and TRBJ2-7; D is unresolved. Germline V CDR1 and CDR2: MGHDK, SYGVNS. There are 11 residues in the CDR3. V was shortened by 4 bases and J by 4 bases, with 5 bases between the two germline ends. CDR3: CASSVSYEQYF. CDR3 DNA sequence: TGTGCCAGCAGTGTTTCATACGAGCAGTACTTC.

This clone was seen a few times. The genes are TRBV19 and TRBJ2-7; D is unclear. This CDR3 has 15 residues. Germline assignment: CDR1 LNHDA and CDR2 SQIVND (reference sequence). The ends were cut back, 4 bases at V and 0 bases at J, with 13 bases in the middle. CDR3 in amino acids: CASSKSLDPSYEQYF. The CDR3 region has the DNA TGTGCCAGTAGTAAGTCGTTAGACCCCTCCTACGAGCAGTACTTC.

The chain uses TRBV7-8 and TRBJ1-1; D unclear. Trimming stripped 5 bases from V and 2 bases from J, with 24 bases between. This CDR3 spans 18 amino acids. Germline values: CDR1 SGHVS, CDR2 FQNEAQ. Here the CDR3 DNA reads TGTGCCAGCAGCCGCCGTCGGGTTCCGGGTGGGAGTAACACTGAAGCTTTCTTT. Its protein is CASSRRRVPGGSNTEAFF.

This clone has only a few counts. The genes are TRBV9 and TRBJ2-1; D not resolved. Germline assignment: CDR1 SGDLS and CDR2 YYNGEE. The CDR3 is made up of 12 amino acids. V was pared by 2 bases and J by 3 bases, with 3 bases between. The CDR3 loop reads CASSVDYNEQFF. CDR3 sequence (DNA): TGTGCCAGCAGCGTGGACTACAATGAGCAGTTCTTC.